The following is a T cell receptor (beta chain) sequence with its context. Its antigen is currently unknown. The record originates from a study of STAT3 mutations in large granular lymphocyte leukemia. Study context: Under 50% of treated T-LGLL patients showed hematologic response to immunosuppression.

Study-wide results and caveats: After therapy, about 35% of the 18 patients switched clonotypes, all new clones STAT3 wild type. Every T-LGLL patient had at least one immunodominant TCRbeta clonotype.

Sequenced by immunoSEQ multiplex PCR; TCRdb stores in-frame clones only, minus some. The sample has thousands of clones, around 71% seen once. This sequence was found in a human donor with T large granular lymphocyte leukemia. Some clones in this sample may be carry-over from other donors' samples. Sequencing used PBMCs.

The CDR3 sequence is CAWSVNRDQPQHF. The CDR3 region has the DNA TGTGCCTGGAGTGTAAATAGGGATCAGCCCCAGCATTTT. The rearrangement uses TRBV30 and TRBJ1-5; D is unresolved. Germline values: CDR1 GTSNPN, CDR2 SVGIG (reference sequence). This CDR3 spans 13 amino acids. The ends were cut back, 0 bases at V and 5 bases at J, with 8 bases in the middle.